The T cell receptor beta chain described here comes from a study of blood T cell repertoires in COVID-19. TCRdb keeps only in-frame clones here, not all; method: immunoSEQ multiplex PCR. Seen here are about 210,000 clones, 85% observed once, and the top ten hold roughly a sixth. This CDR3 spans 20 amino acids. With 2 bases clipped from V and 5 bases from J, the junction kept 15 bases outside the gene matches. The germline V gene encodes CDR1 MNHEY and CDR2 SMNVEV (reference sequence). This clone was found a few times. Cohorts were based on clinical histories the participants reported. V is TRBV27 and J is TRBJ2-7; 16 nucleotides match TRBD2. This clonotype was sampled from a man in his forties or fifties who had recovered from COVID-19. The sample consisted of PBMCs or T cells enriched from blood (not recorded which). For the CDR3, the DNA is TGTGCCAGCAGTTTAGGTCCCGGGACTAGCGGGAGGGCCTCCGGGAACGAGCAGTACTTC. The encoded protein is CASSLGPGTSGRASGNEQYF.